Given below is one TCR beta chain in context. Its antigen remains unidentified. With 7 bases removed from V and 6 bases from J, the gap between germline ends came to 8 bases. The CDR3 totals 11 residues. Per the germline V gene, CDR1 is SNHLY and CDR2 is FYNNEI. This record comes from a study of siplizumab effects on memory and regulatory T cells. Findings and caveats of the study: Naive T cells looked more diverse than memory cells, and they looked like major contributors to the alloresponse.

The assay looked at roughly 9.4 x 10^4 TCR templates in each sample. TCRdb keeps only in-frame clones here, not all; method: immunoSEQ multiplex PCR. Of roughly 120,000 clones in the sample, about nine tenths were seen once. Sequenced material: CD4+ T cells sorted from blood. The chain uses TRBV2 and TRBJ2-3; D unclear. This receptor was obtained from a human donor in good health. CDR3 bases: TGTGCCAGCAACCTGGGGGATACGCAGTATTTT. Protein sequence: CASNLGDTQYF.